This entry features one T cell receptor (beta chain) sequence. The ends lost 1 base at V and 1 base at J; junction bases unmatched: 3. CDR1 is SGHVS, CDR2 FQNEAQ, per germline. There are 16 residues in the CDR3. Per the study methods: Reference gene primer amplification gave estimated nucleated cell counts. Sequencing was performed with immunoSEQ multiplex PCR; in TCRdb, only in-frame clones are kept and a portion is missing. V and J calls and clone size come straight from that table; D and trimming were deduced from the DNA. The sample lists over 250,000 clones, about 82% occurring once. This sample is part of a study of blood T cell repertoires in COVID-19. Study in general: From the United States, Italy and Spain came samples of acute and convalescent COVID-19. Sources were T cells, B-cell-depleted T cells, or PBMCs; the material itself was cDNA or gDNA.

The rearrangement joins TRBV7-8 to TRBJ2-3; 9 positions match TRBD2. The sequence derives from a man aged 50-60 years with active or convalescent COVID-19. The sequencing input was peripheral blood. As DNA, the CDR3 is TGTGCCAGCAGCTTAGTGCGGACTAGCGGCACAGATACGCAGTATTTT. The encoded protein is CASSLVRTSGTDTQYF.